The 30 T cell receptor beta chains given below trace back to one sample, sequenced in a study of blood T cell repertoires in COVID-19 (TCRdb year 2020). Library prep was done by the immunoSEQ multiplex PCR assay. Entries here come from immuneACCESS through TCRdb and include only in-frame sequences with V and J called. Some clones fail to appear in such tables; in the studies checked, an unresolved V gene covers under half of the shortfall, and the cause of the remainder is unknown. This sample is represented by over 45,000 clones; about nine tenths of them were singletons. Of the sample, roughly an eighth falls within the top ten clones. Sequenced sample: peripheral blood. Receptor source: a woman aged 55-69 years with active COVID-19.

The rearrangement joins TRBV5-6 to TRBJ2-7, with TRBD1 identical over 9 bases. In germline, CDR1 is SGHDT, CDR2 YYEEEE. CDR3 length equals 14 residues. V dropped 4 bases and J dropped 3; count of bases not matched to a gene: 5. CDR3 DNA: TGTGCCAGCAGCATACAGGGGGCAAGCTACGAGCAGTACTTC. This gives the protein CASSIQGASYEQYF.

This chain connects TRBV18 to TRBJ2-7; 7 bases line up with TRBD1. Germline V gives CDR1 KGHSH, CDR2 LQKENI. The length of the CDR3 is 13 residues. J lost 0 bases, V lost 6 bases, and 2 bases had no gene match. The DNA of the CDR3 is TGTGCCAGCTCGGGGGACAGCTCCTACGAGCAGTACTTC. Translation gives CASSGDSSYEQYF.

The chain employs TRBV6-5 and TRBJ1-3; D not certain. Trimming stripped 0 bases from V and 0 bases from J, with 9 bases between. Germline V lookup: CDR1 MNHEY, CDR2 SVGAGI. This CDR3 region has 16 residues. The chain's CDR3 is CASSYSTTVSGNTIYF. CDR3 sequence (DNA): TGTGCCAGCAGTTACTCGACAACGGTCTCTGGAAACACCATATATTTT.

This chain links TRBV5-1 with TRBJ2-5; 9 nucleotides match TRBD2. The CDR3 loop spans 15 amino acids. CDR1 and CDR2 (germline): SGHRS, YFSETQ. After removal of 0 bases from V and 3 bases from J, the junction contained 3 bases not matched to a gene. The CDR3 sequence is CASSLAGLAEETQYF. CDR3 coding DNA: TGCGCCAGCAGCTTGGCGGGACTAGCAGAAGAGACCCAGTACTTC.

The DNA of the CDR3 is TGTGCCAGCAGCTTTCCGGGACAGAGAACAGATACGCAGTATTTT. As protein: CASSFPGQRTDTQYF. The genes are TRBV5-6 and TRBJ2-3; 7 bases are shared with TRBD1. Germline V gene sequence: CDR1 SGHDT, CDR2 YYEEEE. The CDR3 runs to 15 residues. V gave up 2 bases and J gave up 3 bases; unmatched junction bases: 6.

The J gene is TRBJ1-2, the V gene TRBV5-4, with D perhaps TRBD1 (5 bases). V was trimmed by 0 bases and J by 7 bases, leaving 10 bases between them. Looked up from germline, CDR1 is SGHNT and CDR2 is YYREEE (reference sequence). The length of the CDR3 is 13 residues. CDR3 amino acids: CASSLDRTLGYTF. CDR3 nucleotides: TGTGCCAGCAGCTTGGACAGGACCCTTGGCTACACCTTC.

The rearrangement links TRBV27 to TRBJ2-1, with 8 bases identical to TRBD2. V lost 6 bases, J lost 9 bases, and 4 bases stayed unmatched. Germline assignment: CDR1 MNHEY and CDR2 SMNVEV (reference sequence). The CDR3 covers 12 residues. CDR3 sequence: CASRFGGGEQFF. The CDR3 DNA follows: TGTGCCAGCAGATTCGGGGGGGGTGAGCAGTTCTTC.

This chain uses TRBV6-1 with TRBJ1-2; 10 bases agree with TRBD1. The CDR3 spans 16 residues. Looked up from germline, CDR1 is MNHNS and CDR2 is SASEGT. Unmatched junction bases numbered 8, after V lost 1 base and J lost 6 bases. DNA of the CDR3: TGTGCCAGCAGTGAAGTGGTGGGACAGGGGTATGATGGCTACACCTTC. Translation gives CASSEVVGQGYDGYTF.

This sequence joins TRBV9 and TRBJ1-6; weak D call: TRBD1 (5 bases). Germline values: CDR1 SGDLS, CDR2 YYNGEE. This CDR3 comprises 14 residues. Trimming shortened V by 0 bases and J by 10 bases, and 11 bases separated the two germline ends. CDR3 sequence reads: CASSVAATDSPLHF. The CDR3 nucleotides read TGTGCCAGCAGCGTAGCTGCGACAGACTCACCCCTCCACTTT.

This chain joins TRBV3-1 (or the pseudogene TRBV3-2) and TRBJ2-3; 12 bases line up with TRBD2. CDR1 LGHDT and CDR2 YNNKEL come from the germline V gene (reference sequence). This CDR3 is 16 amino acids long. The J segment lost 3 bases and the V segment lost 2 bases, leaving 3 bases of the junction unmatched. The CDR3 sequence: CASSQILAGGTDTQYF. The CDR3 DNA reads TGTGCCAGCAGCCAAATACTAGCGGGGGGAACAGATACGCAGTATTTT.

This sequence joins TRBV5-4 and TRBJ2-3; 13 bases fit TRBD2. The V and J ends lost 4 bases and 2 bases, in that order; junction bases with no gene match: 4. The CDR3 is made up of 16 amino acids. Per the germline V gene, CDR1 is SGHNT and CDR2 is YYREEE (reference sequence). CDR3 coding DNA: TGTGCCAGCAGCGAACTAGCGGGGGGGTTCACAGATACGCAGTATTTT. Translation: CASSELAGGFTDTQYF. Drawing the rest from reference TRBV5-4 and TRBJ2-3, the complete variable domain is ETGVTQSPTHLIKTRGQQVTLRCSSQSGHNTVSWYQQALGQGPQFIFQYYREEENGRGNFPPRFSGLQFPNYSSELNVNALELDDSALYLCASSELAGGFTDTQYFGPGTRLTVL.

The chain couples TRBV5-8 to TRBJ1-6; D not certain. V lost 7 bases to trimming and J lost 5 bases, with 10 bases between them. The CDR3 loop spans 13 amino acids. CDR1 is SGHTS, CDR2 YDEGEE, per germline. The CDR3 bases are TGTGCCAGCCCTGCGGAGAATAATTCACCCCTCCACTTT. Translated: CASPAENNSPLHF.

The genes are TRBV2 and TRBJ1-5; 9 bases align to TRBD1. The germline V gene has CDR1 SNHLY and CDR2 FYNNEI. CDR3 length equals 13 residues. J gave up 9 bases and V 10 bases, and 10 bases lay outside the gene matches. The CDR3 loop is CANGQGTLRPQHF. CDR3 in DNA: TGTGCCAACGGACAGGGGACACTCCGGCCCCAGCATTTT.

The V gene is TRBV10-3, the J gene TRBJ1-5; 7 bases map to TRBD1. The CDR3 runs to 13 residues. The germline CDR1 and CDR2 sequences are ENHRY and SYGVKD. The J segment lost 6 bases and the V segment lost 6 bases, leaving 5 bases of the junction unmatched. The CDR3 nucleotides are TGTGCCATCAGCCAAGACAGGGTTCAGCCCCAGCATTTT. Amino acids: CAISQDRVQPQHF.

The chain joins TRBV9 to TRBJ2-3; 10 positions match TRBD1. V lost 4 bases, J lost 3 bases, and 8 bases stayed unmatched. Germline V gives CDR1 SGDLS, CDR2 YYNGEE. The CDR3 contains 16 residues. The CDR3 nucleotides are TGTGCCAGCAGCCCCCCCGGGACAGGGGTGACAGATACGCAGTATTTT. Protein: CASSPPGTGVTDTQYF.

V is TRBV5-5 and J is TRBJ2-3; D perhaps matches TRBD2 (6 bases). CDR1 and CDR2 (germline): SGHKS, YYEKEE (reference sequence). Trimming removed 0 bases at V and 9 bases at J, with 11 bases between. The CDR3 length is 13 residues. CDR3 protein: CASSLGPGGTQYF. CDR3 DNA sequence: TGTGCCAGCAGCTTGGGACCCGGGGGAACGCAGTATTTT. Complete variable domain (other parts from reference TRBV5-5 and TRBJ2-3): DAGVTQSPTHLIKTRGQQVTLRCSPISGHKSVSWYQQVLGQGPQFIFQYYEKEERGRGNFPDRFSARQFPNYSSELNVNALLLGDSALYLCASSLGPGGTQYFGPGTRLTVL.

The chain joins TRBV11-2 to TRBJ1-1; maybe TRBD1 (6 bases). Trimming took off 4 bases at V and 0 bases at J, with 12 bases between the two ends. CDR3 size: 15 residues. Germline values: CDR1 SGHAT, CDR2 FQNNGV. CDR3 residues: CASSSRGGMNTEAFF. CDR3 DNA: TGTGCCAGCAGCTCGCGAGGGGGAATGAACACTGAAGCTTTCTTT.

J is TRBJ1-6 and V is TRBV7-2; D is perhaps TRBD1 (5 bases). The CDR3 is made up of 17 amino acids. The germline V and J ends were trimmed by 1 base and 0 bases, with 10 bases remaining between them. From germline, CDR1 is SGHTA and CDR2 FQGNSA. CDR3: CASSLVTRASYNSPLHF. CDR3 sequence (DNA): TGTGCCAGCAGCTTAGTAACCAGGGCCTCCTATAATTCACCCCTCCACTTT.

The chain has TRBV30 and TRBJ1-2; 8 bases are a match to TRBD1. The V gene's germline CDR1 is GTSNPN and CDR2 SVGIG (reference sequence). The CDR3 totals 15 residues. V lost 5 bases to trimming and J lost 3 bases; unmatched junction nucleotides: 11. The CDR3 sequence: CAWFARGRLDYGYTF. The CDR3 region has the DNA TGTGCCTGGTTCGCCAGGGGGCGCCTCGACTATGGCTACACCTTC.

The rearrangement links TRBV7-3 to TRBJ2-3; 7 nucleotides match TRBD2. Trimming took 9 bases from V and 3 from J; bases not matched to a gene: 9. CDR1 is SGHTA, CDR2 FQGTGA, per germline. The length of the CDR3 is 14 residues. CDR3 nucleotides: TGTGCCAGTGGGGAGGGGCTGAAGACAGATACGCAGTATTTT. It codes for CASGEGLKTDTQYF.

The chain employs TRBV12-3 or TRBV12-4 and TRBJ2-7; the D is unclear. The CDR3 extends over 13 amino acids. Trimming pared 3 bases from V and 1 base from J, leaving 7 bases between. Here the CDR3 reads CASSLGPSYEQYF. The CDR3 DNA reads TGTGCCAGCAGTTTGGGCCCGTCCTACGAGCAGTACTTC.

The chain recombines TRBV10-1 with TRBJ2-3; the D gene is possibly TRBD1 (5 bases). Germline V gene sequence: CDR1 WNHNN, CDR2 SYGVQD (reference sequence). The CDR3 loop spans 17 amino acids. The V gene lost 0 bases and the J gene lost 1 base, with 14 bases spanning the gap. The DNA for the CDR3 is TGCGCCAGCAGTGAGTCAGCTAGGGGTGTCGGCACAGATACGCAGTATTTT. Translation gives CASSESARGVGTDTQYF.

This chain uses TRBV3-1 (or the pseudogene TRBV3-2) with TRBJ2-7; 13 positions match TRBD2. This CDR3 is 14 amino acids long. Germline CDR1 LGHDT, CDR2 YNNKEL (reference sequence). The junction had 4 bases not matched to a gene; V was cut back by 4 bases and J by 7 bases. CDR3 protein: CASSPGLAGFEQYF. In DNA form, the CDR3 reads TGTGCCAGCAGCCCGGGACTAGCGGGGTTTGAGCAGTACTTC.

The chain employs TRBV15 and TRBJ1-2, with 8 bases lining up with TRBD1. V lost 0 bases, J lost 2 bases, and 2 bases stayed unmatched. The CDR3 is made up of 15 amino acids. CDR1 is LNHNV, CDR2 YYDKDF, per germline (reference sequence). CDR3 protein: CATSRDRTGNYGYTF. The CDR3 DNA is TGTGCCACCAGCAGAGATCGGACAGGGAACTATGGCTACACCTTC.

This chain joins TRBV12-5 and TRBJ1-1; no definite D call. V dropped 2 bases and J dropped 3 bases, with 7 bases sitting between them. The CDR3 contains 13 residues. Germline V lookup: CDR1 LGHNT, CDR2 FRNRAP. CDR3 protein: CASGLTGYTEAFF. Written as DNA, the CDR3 is TGTGCTAGTGGTTTGACGGGGTACACTGAAGCTTTCTTT.

Written as DNA, the CDR3 is TGTGCCAGCAGGACGGGGGAAGACTATGGCTACACCTTC. The encoded protein is CASRTGEDYGYTF. The genes are TRBV27 and TRBJ1-2; maybe TRBD1 (5 bases). Germline V gene data show CDR1 as MNHEY and CDR2 as SMNVEV (reference sequence). CDR3 length: 13 residues. V was shortened by 6 bases and J by 3 bases, with 11 bases between the two germline ends.

This clone was observed a handful of times. CDR3 in amino acids: CSVVGLDNEKLFF. The CDR3 bases are TGCAGCGTTGTCGGACTTGATAATGAAAAACTGTTTTTT. This rearrangement joins TRBV29-1 to TRBJ1-4; D gene uncertain. The V gene's germline CDR1 is SQVTM and CDR2 ANQGSEA. Trimming pared 4 bases from V and 4 bases from J, leaving 10 bases between. This CDR3 region has 13 residues.

The genes are TRBV5-4 and TRBJ2-7; 7 bases align to TRBD1. The CDR3 runs to 13 residues. Per germline, CDR1 SGHNT and CDR2 YYREEE (reference sequence). V was pared by 4 bases and J by 2 bases, with 3 bases of the junction left unmatched. Here the CDR3 reads CASSPGQPYEQYF. The CDR3 DNA sequence: TGTGCCAGCAGCCCGGGACAGCCCTACGAGCAGTACTTC.

V gene TRBV21-1 combines with J gene TRBJ1-5; the D call TRBD1 from the table was never checked on the DNA. TRBV21-1 is annotated as a pseudogene. The CDR3 totals 18 residues. The CDR3 DNA reads TGTGCCAGCAGCAAAGTTGTAAAGGGACAGGGGAAAAATCAGCCCCAGCATTTT. It encodes CASSKVVKGQGKNQPQHF.

The chain uses TRBV5-5 and TRBJ2-5, with 7 bases matching TRBD1. V lost 4 bases and J lost 2; bases outside the gene matches: 5. The CDR3 is made up of 14 amino acids. Germline V CDR1 and CDR2: SGHKS, YYEKEE (reference sequence). CDR3 sequence (DNA): TGTGCCAGCAGCCCGACACAGGGGCAAGAGACCCAGTACTTC. Translated: CASSPTQGQETQYF.